This T cell receptor (beta chain) was documented in a study of T cell repertoires in cytomegalovirus infection. On the study more broadly: CMV infection plus the matching HLA type was flagged by public TCR beta signatures. General study points: CMV-specific TCR beta clonotypes restricted by HLA-C dominated the ex vivo response. Adding up the frequency of public TCR beta families identified people who carried CMV plus the relevant HLA.

This clonotype was counted at least ten times. Its specificity is unknown. Germline V gene lookup returns CDR1 SGHTA and CDR2 FQGNSA. The CDR3 has 15 residues. V lost 0 bases and J lost 5, with 12 bases in between. TCRdb independently ran MiXCR on the reads; one entry per CDR3 protein. Of more than 150,000 distinct CDR3 sequences listed, about 21% are singletons. The genes are TRBV7-2 and TRBJ2-3; D not resolved. This clonotype originated in a human donor in good health (CMV status not recorded). Some clones in this sample may be carry-over from other donors' samples. Sequencing input: PBMCs. The CDR3, as DNA: TGTGCCAGCAGCTTAGCGGGGTCCGCACGAGATACGCAGTATTTT. Encoded protein: CASSLAGSARDTQYF.